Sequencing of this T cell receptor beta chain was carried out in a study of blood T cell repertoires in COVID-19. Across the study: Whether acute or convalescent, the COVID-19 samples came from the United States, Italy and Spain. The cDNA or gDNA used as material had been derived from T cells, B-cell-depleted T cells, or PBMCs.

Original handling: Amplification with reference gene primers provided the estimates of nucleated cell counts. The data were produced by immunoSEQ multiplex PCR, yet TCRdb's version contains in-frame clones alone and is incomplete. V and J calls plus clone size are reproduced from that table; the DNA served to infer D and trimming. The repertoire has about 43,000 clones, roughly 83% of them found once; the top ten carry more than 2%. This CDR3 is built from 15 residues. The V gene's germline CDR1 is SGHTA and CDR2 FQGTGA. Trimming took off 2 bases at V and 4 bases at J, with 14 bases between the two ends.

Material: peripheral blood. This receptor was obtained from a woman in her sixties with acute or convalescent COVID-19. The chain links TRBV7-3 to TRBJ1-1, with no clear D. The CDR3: CASSLVAVASTEAFF. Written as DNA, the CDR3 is TGTGCCAGCAGCTTAGTGGCAGTGGCCTCCACTGAAGCTTTCTTT.